This T cell receptor (beta chain) was obtained from a study of T cell responses to AZD1222 COVID-19 vaccine. Assay: immunoSEQ multiplex PCR; the TCRdb copy retains only in-frame clones and omits some. The data contain about 78,000 clones, over 80% of them singletons. The CDR3 is 11 amino acids. V was clipped by 8 bases and J by 5 bases, with 10 bases between them. From germline, CDR1 is SNHLY and CDR2 FYNNEI. In this sample, this clone turned up once. The input for sequencing was peripheral blood, taken on day 0 of AZD1222 vaccination. The chain employs TRBV2 and TRBJ2-7; no reliable D call. This clonotype was obtained from an adult in good health. The CDR3 loop is CASAPAHEQYF. Written as DNA, the CDR3 is TGTGCCAGCGCTCCGGCCCACGAGCAGTACTTC.